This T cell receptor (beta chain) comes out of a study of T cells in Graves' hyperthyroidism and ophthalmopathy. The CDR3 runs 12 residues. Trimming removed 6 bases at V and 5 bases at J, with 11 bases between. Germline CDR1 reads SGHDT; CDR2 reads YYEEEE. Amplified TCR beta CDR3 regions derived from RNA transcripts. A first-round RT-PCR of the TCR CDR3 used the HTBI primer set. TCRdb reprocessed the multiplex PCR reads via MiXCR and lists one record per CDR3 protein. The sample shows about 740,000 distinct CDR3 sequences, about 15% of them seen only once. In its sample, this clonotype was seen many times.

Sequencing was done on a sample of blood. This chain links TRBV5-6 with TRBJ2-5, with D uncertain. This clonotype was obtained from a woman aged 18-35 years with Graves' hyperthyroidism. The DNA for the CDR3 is TGTGCCAGCACCGCCCTGGGGGAGACCCAGTACTTC. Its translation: CASTALGETQYF.